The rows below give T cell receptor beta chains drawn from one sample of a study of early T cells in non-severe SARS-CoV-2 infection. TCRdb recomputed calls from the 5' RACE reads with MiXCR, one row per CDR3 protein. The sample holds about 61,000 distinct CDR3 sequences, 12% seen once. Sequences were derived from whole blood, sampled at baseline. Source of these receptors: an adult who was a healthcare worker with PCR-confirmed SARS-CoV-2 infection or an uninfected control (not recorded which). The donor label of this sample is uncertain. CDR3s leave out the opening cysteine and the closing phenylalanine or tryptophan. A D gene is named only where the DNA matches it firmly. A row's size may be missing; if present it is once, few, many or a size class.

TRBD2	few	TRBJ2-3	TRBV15	ATSRDYGSGGITDTQY
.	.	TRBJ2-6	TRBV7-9	ASSLGDTPGANVLT
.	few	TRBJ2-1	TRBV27	ASSLSRHSYNEQF
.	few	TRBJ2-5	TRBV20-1	SAPTAEAGMETQY
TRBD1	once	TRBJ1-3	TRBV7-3	ASSPGQGRNTIY
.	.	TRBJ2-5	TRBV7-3	ASSLTPLQETQY
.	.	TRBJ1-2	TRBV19	ASTTSAGGYGYT
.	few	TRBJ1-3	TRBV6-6	ASSYSTGSGNTIY
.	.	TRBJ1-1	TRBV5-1	ASSWRENTEAF
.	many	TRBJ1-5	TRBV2	ASSAGRNSNQPQH
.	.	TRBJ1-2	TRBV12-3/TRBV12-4	ASSLSFRRQGSSYGYT
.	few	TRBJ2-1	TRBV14	ASSQVTGYNEQF
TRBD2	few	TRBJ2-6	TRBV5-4	ASSLGGGVSGANVLT
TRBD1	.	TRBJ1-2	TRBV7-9	ASSLGQNVGYT
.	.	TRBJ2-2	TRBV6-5	ASSYSWRSDTGELF
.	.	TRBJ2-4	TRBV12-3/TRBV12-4	ASSFGLASDIQY
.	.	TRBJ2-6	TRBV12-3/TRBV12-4	ASSLGRGDPGANVLT
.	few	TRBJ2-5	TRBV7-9	ASSQETQY
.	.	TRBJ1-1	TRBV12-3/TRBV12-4	ASITGPVQARGEAF
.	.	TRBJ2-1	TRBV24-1	ATSEQRRDEQF
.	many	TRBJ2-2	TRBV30	AWSPVPPGELF
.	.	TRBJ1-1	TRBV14	ASSFDGVNTEAF
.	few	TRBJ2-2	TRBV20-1	SALVRNTGELF
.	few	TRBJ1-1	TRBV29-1	SVEGGNTEAF
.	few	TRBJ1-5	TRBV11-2	ASSLRGNQPQH
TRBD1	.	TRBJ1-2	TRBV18	ASSPDRGSGYT
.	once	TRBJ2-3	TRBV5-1	ASSLPGGPGTDTQY
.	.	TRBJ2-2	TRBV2	ASSPVGEGDGELF
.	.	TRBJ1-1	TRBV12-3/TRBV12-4	ASSPKGGNTEAF
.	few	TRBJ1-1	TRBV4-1	ASSQERGQWAQAF